The entry that follows covers one T cell receptor beta chain sequence. Its specific antigen is unknown. At one boundary the junction diverges from the germline segment, which might be a read error. The source of the sample is a study of regulatory T cells in long-lasting Graves disease (dated by TCRdb to about 2021). Describing the broader study: In the newly diagnosed Graves' disease group, patients had been taking antithyroid drugs for less than 3 months. This study used TCR sequencing and RNA sequencing of peripheral blood to compare persistent Graves' disease patients against newly diagnosed Graves' disease patients. A total of 35 or so samples were covered by TCR sequencing, comprising approximately 13 persistent and 20 newly diagnosed Graves' disease patients. The study was conducted in China and was registered as a clinical trial. What the research found in general, with its limitations: Only the TCR beta chain was sequenced and analyzed. The study examined only peripheral blood because the primary lesion, thyroid tissue, could not be accessed. Patients with persistent disease shared more public clonotypes (fewer than 3,000) than newly diagnosed patients did (approximately 990). As a limitation, the authors acknowledged that the small sample size may reduce accuracy. Persistent disease showed preferential use of TRBV28, TRBJ1-2 and TRBJ2-5, whereas newly diagnosed disease favored TRBV20-1 and TRBJ2-1. Compared with newly diagnosed patients, persistent Graves' disease patients had lower TCR Shannon entropy and fewer highly expanded clones, which suggests clonal expansion.

The meaning of the sample's time point label: newly diagnosed GD, antithyroid drugs for less than 3 months. RNA was extracted from PBMCs in TRIzol for both TCR sequencing and RNA sequencing. Graves' disease was diagnosed according to American Thyroid Association guidelines. Patients were recruited from an endocrinology department in Xi'an, China. From each patient, 7.5 to 9.5 milliliters of peripheral blood was collected into an EDTA anticoagulant tube. Ficoll Paque Plus density gradient separation was used to isolate PBMCs, and no further T cell sorting was done. RNA quality was checked with an Agilent 2100 Bioanalyzer and agarose gel, and concentration with a NanoDrop 2000. Libraries were built with multiplex PCR. The sample was run on an Illumina HiSeq 4000. To build TCR beta libraries, CDR3 regions were amplified by Arm-PCR using iRepertoire HTBI primers. Before sequencing, the PCR products went through gel purification. The authors' analysis ran thus. Gene usage analysis of CDR3 amino acid clonotypes used the 55 to 65 TRBV and around 13 TRBJ segments found across samples. Filtered high-quality paired reads were merged into contigs using COPE and FqMerger. BLAST was used to align contigs to IMGT TRBV, TRBD and TRBJ reference genes, with CDR3 defined following IMGT. Highly expanded clones were defined as clonotypes with a frequency above 0.1%. Repertoire diversity was measured by Shannon entropy, and V-J evenness by the Gini coefficient. A clonotype was considered public if more than one individual shared it. The raw public reads went through TCRdb reprocessing: fastp at Q25, MiXCR clone calling, in-frame beta chains kept. Each CDR3 protein gets just one entry, which takes the most common genes and DNA from the rows behind it. These V and J calls are TCRdb output, not the study's own analysis. This sample is represented by 500,000 or so distinct CDR3 sequences; under 20% of them were singletons. Roughly an eighth of the sample is taken by the ten largest.

CDR1 and CDR2 are read off the germline V gene as SGHRS and YFSETQ. The CDR3 holds 16 amino acids from the cysteine to the phenylalanine. Kept here is only the CDR3 DNA, which spans 48 bases and is read in frame from base 1. These same records also appear under a second study, on T cells in Graves' hyperthyroidism and ophthalmopathy. The second paper further reports: Stable Graves' hyperthyroidism was defined as the absence of progression to ophthalmopathy over 18 months of follow-up. The hyperthyroidism patients were between 18 and 65 years old and newly diagnosed, with a disease duration of less than 2 months. Exclusion was applied to patients with uncontrolled infections, other autoimmune diseases, pregnancy or lactation. Diagnoses were based on clinical symptoms, serum thyroxine and TRAb, thyroid ultrasound and orbital computed tomography. For the first round of RT-PCR on the TCR CDR3, the HTBI primer set was used together with the Qiagen OneStep RT-PCR kit. Most expanded thyroid clonotypes (frequency above 0.001) were also detected in blood, a finding suggesting that blood repertoires may reflect thyroid immune responses. In cross-validation, a model built on a 13 V-J signature told ophthalmopathy apart from stable hyperthyroidism with under 90% sensitivity and about 81% specificity, and in testing the same model reached 80%/75%. During validation, the model predicted progression to ophthalmopathy a median of around six months ahead of onset, with around 70% sensitivity and 72.22% specificity. TCR V-J signatures able to tell the groups apart were searched for in a discovery cohort of around 95 patients, of whom more than 40 had Graves' ophthalmopathy and around 56 had stable Graves' hyperthyroidism. Prospective prediction of ophthalmopathy was tested in an independent validation cohort of fewer than 20 hyperthyroidism patients and some 17 patients who later progressed to ophthalmopathy. The 90 to 100 discovery patients were randomly divided into training and test sets at a 7:3 ratio. Thyroid tissue and blood T-cell repertoires from roughly 6 Graves' hyperthyroidism patients were also compared in the study. Following sampling, methimazole starting at 30 mg daily was given to hyperthyroidism patients, and high-dose intravenous methylprednisolone was given to ophthalmopathy patients. Libraries were constructed in a second round of multiplex PCR, after which size selection and purification were carried out. Sequencing of the libraries was done on an Illumina HiSeq2000 using paired-end 100 bp reads. SOAPnuke was used to process the raw data, removing reads that contained adapters or uncalled bases, had a mean Phred below 15, or lacked an exact match to the constant primer or identifier. High-quality paired reads were merged using COPE v1.2.5, and each unique nucleotide sequence was defined as a clonotype. MiTCR v1.1 was used to align clonotypes to the IMGT TRBV, TRBD and TRBJ reference segments. Only V-J combinations with frequency above 0.0001, covering 98% to 99.2% of repertoires, were analysed. The TCS score was defined as the ratio of F50 (clonal expansion) to E x V (chaos), calculated using BLOSUM62-based TCRdist between CDR3 peptides within each V-J. Welch's t-statistics and random forest reduced approximately 520 V-J features to about 13, which were used in a naive Bayes classifier (R e1071). No statistical method was used to fix the sample size in advance, and group allocation was not hidden from the investigators. The paper reports TCR Vbeta CDR3 sequencing of roughly 140 peripheral blood samples: over 40 ophthalmopathy, around 80 hyperthyroidism and around 17 progressor patients.

Sample: peripheral blood mononuclear cells (PBMCs), taken at new diagnosis, from a patient treated with antithyroid drugs. The TCR sequence derives from a man in his forties with Graves disease. Donor details come from another sample of the same person, matched by shared clones. Here the chain combines TRBV5-1 and TRBJ2-1; TRBD2 is a possible D gene, resting on 6 matching bases. The DNA is TGCGCCAGCAGCTTGTTTGGGGGGAGCTCCTACAATGGGCAGTTCTTC. The translation is CASSLFGGSSYNGQFF.